This T cell receptor (beta chain) was sequenced for a study of spatial heterogeneity in lung cancer. Study-level information: For the average unique TCR and UMI combination, more than eight occurrences appeared in raw reads. General observations from the study: Ubiquitous expanded TCR counts tracked ubiquitous nonsynonymous mutations; regional expanded TCR counts tracked regional nonsynonymous mutations. How many expanded intratumoral alpha and beta TCRs were present tracked the tumor mutation count, which was a count of nonsynonymous mutations.

By sample share, this clonotype is medium-sized (0.01 to 0.1%). Its antigen is unknown. Each molecule of TCR cDNA was tagged with one unique molecular identifier. Each CDR3 protein is one row after TCRdb ran MiXCR on the 5' RACE reads. The profile shows 2,100 or so distinct CDR3 sequences, 7% to 8.5% of them singletons. Documented time point: sample taken at primary tumor resection. Whole RNA from tumor, nontumor lung or frozen PBMC was sequenced unsorted. The receptor's source is a male donor with early-stage non-small cell lung cancer. The sample consisted of lung tumor tissue, taken at surgery.

CDR3 region: CASSLDGTQYF. Here the CDR3 DNA reads TGTGCCAGCAGCTTGGACGGGACCCAGTACTTC. This chain links TRBV7-9 with TRBJ2-5; D is uncertain. V lost 3 bases to trimming and J lost 7 bases, with 6 bases between them. This CDR3 has 11 amino acids. Germline values: CDR1 SEHNR, CDR2 FQNEAQ (reference sequence).